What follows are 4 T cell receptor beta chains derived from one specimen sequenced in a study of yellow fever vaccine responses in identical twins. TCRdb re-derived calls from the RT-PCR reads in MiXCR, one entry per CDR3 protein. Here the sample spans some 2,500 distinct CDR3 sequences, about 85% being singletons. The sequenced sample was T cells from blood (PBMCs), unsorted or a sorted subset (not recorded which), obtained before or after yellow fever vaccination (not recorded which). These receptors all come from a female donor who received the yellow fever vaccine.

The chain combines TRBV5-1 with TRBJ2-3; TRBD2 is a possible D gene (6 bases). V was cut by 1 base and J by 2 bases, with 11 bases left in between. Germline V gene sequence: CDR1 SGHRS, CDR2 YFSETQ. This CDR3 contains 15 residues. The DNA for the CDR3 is TGCGCCAGCAGCTTGCGTCTAGCGATCACAGATACGCAGTATTTT. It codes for CASSLRLAITDTQYF.

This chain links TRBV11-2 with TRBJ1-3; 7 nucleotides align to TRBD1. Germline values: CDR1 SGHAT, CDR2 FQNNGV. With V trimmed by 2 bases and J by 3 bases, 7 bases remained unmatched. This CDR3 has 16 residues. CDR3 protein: CASSLLEGAGGNTIYF. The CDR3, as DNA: TGTGCCAGCAGCTTACTCGAGGGGGCCGGTGGAAACACCATATATTTT.

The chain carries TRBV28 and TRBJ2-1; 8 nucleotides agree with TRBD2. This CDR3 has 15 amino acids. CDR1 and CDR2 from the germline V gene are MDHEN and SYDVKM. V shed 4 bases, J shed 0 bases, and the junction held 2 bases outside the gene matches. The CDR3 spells CASSSGTSSYNEQFF. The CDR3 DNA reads TGTGCCAGCAGTTCCGGGACTAGCTCCTACAATGAGCAGTTCTTC.

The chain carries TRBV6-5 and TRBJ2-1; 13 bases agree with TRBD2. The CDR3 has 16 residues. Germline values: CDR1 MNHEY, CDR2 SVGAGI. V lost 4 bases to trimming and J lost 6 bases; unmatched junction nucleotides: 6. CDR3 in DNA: TGTGCCAGCAGTTCCCCGGGACTAGCGGGGCTCAATGAGCAGTTCTTC. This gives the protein CASSSPGLAGLNEQFF.